This T cell receptor (beta chain) was retrieved from a study of a mutant IDH1 vaccine in newly diagnosed glioma. For the study at large: Once 4-6 weeks had passed after radiotherapy alone, vaccination started, or it started with temozolomide cycles. Beforehand, treatment had been radiotherapy, temozolomide, or both; the majority received both.

Points on this clone: Its antigen is not known.

The time point: week 11, during vaccination. Doses comprised 300 ug of mutant IDH1 20-mer peptide each, plus topical imiquimod. TCRdb's table, derived via immunoSEQ multiplex PCR, lists solely in-frame clones and lacks some. Altogether about 62,000 clones are present, 75% to 90% being singletons, with the ten largest covering around 1.9%. The CDR3 contains 14 residues. The V gene's germline CDR1 is SGHTA and CDR2 FQGNSA. V shed 4 bases, J shed 2 bases, and the junction held 1 base outside the gene matches. V and J are TRBV7-2 and TRBJ1-3, with 8 bases that match TRBD1. This sequence was found in a man aged 35 to 55 with glioma. This specimen consisted of PBMCs, obtained from a glioma patient whose treatment included an IDH1 peptide vaccine. The CDR3 nucleotides read TGTGCCAGCAGCTGGACAGGGACTGGAAACACCATATATTTT. Its translation: CASSWTGTGNTIYF.